This T cell receptor (beta chain) was retrieved from a study of shared clonotypes between healthy human individuals. Study conclusions and caveats: Clonotype sharing among donors was thought likely to change with sequencing depth. As a rule, naive subsets had a larger estimated richness than memory subsets.

Donors included only healthy HIV-negative adults lacking recent acute infections or vaccinations. Splitting of CD4+ cells produced CD45RA+ naive and CD45RA-negative memory subsets. With regard to this clone: Its antigen is unknown.

TCRdb keeps only in-frame clones here, not all; method: immunoSEQ multiplex PCR. The sample holds more than 2,000,000 clones, over 85% seen once. Germline V gene data show CDR1 as MGHRA and CDR2 as YSYEKL. V was clipped by 1 base and J by 0 bases, with 10 bases between them. The CDR3 runs 17 residues. This clonotype originated in a young man in good health. The sample consisted of naive CD4+ T cells sorted from blood. Subset here: CD45RA+ positively selected. The chain uses TRBV4-1 and TRBJ2-6; D is unresolved. The CDR3, as DNA: TGCGCCAGCAGCCAAGCCTTCCAAGTCTCTGGGGCCAACGTCCTGACTTTC. Protein sequence: CASSQAFQVSGANVLTF.